The clone carrying this TCR beta chain was picked up many times. The data were taken from a study of early T cells in non-severe SARS-CoV-2 infection. At the level of the study: With bulk RNA from unsorted whole blood as input, sequencing yielded unpaired chains.

There are 13 residues in the CDR3. V dropped 1 base and J dropped 0 bases, with 4 bases sitting between them. The germline V gene has CDR1 SGHDN and CDR2 FVKESK. TCRdb processed the 5' RACE reads anew with MiXCR; each CDR3 protein has one entry. Of about 52,000 distinct CDR3 sequences in the sample, around 7.5% were seen once. The sample taken for sequencing was whole blood. The clonotype comes from an adult who was a healthcare worker with PCR-confirmed SARS-CoV-2 infection or an uninfected control (not recorded which). The V gene is TRBV14, the J gene TRBJ2-7; D remains ambiguous. DNA of the CDR3: TGTGCCAGCAGCCAAGTCGCCTCCTACGAGCAGTACTTC. It encodes CASSQVASYEQYF.